This record looks at one T cell receptor beta chain sequence and its context. This receptor's antigen is unknown. Per-base quality was not reported, and no clone a single base away is much larger than it. With the immunoSEQ assay, which is a bias-controlled multiplex PCR relying on V- and J-specific primers, TCR beta CDR3 regions were amplified from genomic DNA. A proprietary barcode and Illumina adapter sequences were added to the CDR3 amplicons in a second PCR step. An Illumina MiSeq instrument was used to sequence the CDR3 libraries. In the original analysis: Export and quality control were done with immunoSEQ Analyzer 3.0, while downstream analyses used R Bioconductor and Immunarch. Repertoire metrics were calculated using only productive rearrangements within the normalized downsampled data set. In the normalized cohort, a clonotype counted as pathologically expanded if the clonotype was larger than 5 templates. Repertoire diversity was measured with the Inverse Simpson Index. To capture all clonotypes, the CMV-specificity analyses were run on the non-normalized data set. TCRdb stores this immuneACCESS table with in-frame sequences only. Part of the clones is absent; in the studies checked, under half of the shortfall reflects unresolved V genes, and no reason is known for the rest. V and J calls and clone size are those listed in that table; D and trimming were worked out from the DNA. The sample profile shows approximately 800 clones; around 50% of them were found once. The leading ten clones occupy 35% to 45% of the sample.

The CDR3 starts with the cysteine, ends with the phenylalanine, and has 14 residues. The retained sequence is limited to the CDR3, 42 bases, with the frame set at the first base. CDR1 is given as GTSNPN and CDR2 as SVGIG, both from the germline V gene (reference sequence). Trimming removed 1 base from V and 3 bases from J, leaving 12 bases between the germline ends. This entry comes from a study of T cell clonotyping in hematopoietic cell transplantation (dated by TCRdb to the early 2020s). Describing the broader study: Recipient samples taken before transplant were collected after cytoreduction. A total of 130 to 150 blood samples were collected in the study from 35 consecutive transplant recipients and their related donors. Recruitment of patients was conducted between late 2015 and January 2017, and follow-up was continued until late 2020 or death.

The intended sense of this specimen's time point label: recipient sample about 28 days before transplant, after cytoreduction. Blood from recipients was drawn about 28 days before transplant and again at days 30, 100 and 180 after transplant. Nuclei Lysis Solution was used to extract genomic DNA from fresh or cryopreserved unfractionated peripheral blood mononuclear cells. Results and caveats for the whole study, not just this receptor: After transplant, TCR diversity in recipients dropped, and pathologically expanded clonotypes increased progressively from day 30 to day 180. Broader posttransplant TCR repertoire diversity was predicted by donor and pretransplant recipient Inverse Simpson Index values. The sample size was limited and the cells went unsorted, which meant the CD4 and CD8 repertoire contributions could not be told apart. Just a small fraction of recipient repertoires overlapped with donor repertoires, and more than 95% appeared de novo at the given depth.

Recombination joined TRBV30 with TRBJ1-2, and the D gene may be TRBD1, 5 bases matching. The TCR comes from a man aged 50-60 years with myelofibrosis. Some clones in this sample may be carry-over from other donors' samples. Sequenced here: peripheral blood mononuclear cells, sampled before stem cell transplant. The CDR3 sequence is CAWSADSGDYGYTF. The nucleotide sequence reads as follows: TGTGCCTGGAGTGCAGACTCGGGGGACTATGGCTACACCTTC.